Given below is one T cell receptor (beta chain) in context. Its antigen is unidentified. This record belongs to a study of beta chain features in type 1 diabetes. Across the whole study: In all, 107,917,701 sorted cells from all samples were analyzed. Study results and caveats: cDNA sequencing could over-represent cells with high TCR expression. Any HLA type influence on TCRB rearrangement was left unresolved here.

Only one heparinised blood draw was taken per donor, and its volume averaged around 120 mL. Investigators reverse transcribed all isolated RNA, so they sequenced expressed TCRB transcripts. Sequencing was performed with immunoSEQ multiplex PCR; in TCRdb, only in-frame clones are kept and a portion is missing. The repertoire includes 300,000 to 350,000 clones, around 20% of them detected once, and 0.035% to 0.055% sits in the top ten. CDR3 size: 15 residues. Germline CDR1 and CDR2: SGHTA and FQGNSA. Germline trimming cut 1 base from V and 2 bases from J; bases unmatched to any gene: 4. The sequenced material came from naive CD4+ T cells from blood. The rearrangement links TRBV7-2 to TRBJ2-7; TRBD2 agrees at 8 bases. The sequence derives from a woman under 30 in good health. The CDR3 here is CASSLGLGLAYEQYF. The DNA for the CDR3 is TGTGCCAGCAGCTTAGGGCTGGGACTAGCCTACGAGCAGTACTTC. The whole variable domain, filled in from reference TRBV7-2 and TRBJ2-7, reads GAGVSQSPSNKVTEKGKDVELRCDPISGHTALYWYRQSLGQGLEFLIYFQGNSAPDKSGLPSDRFSAERTGGSVSTLTIQRTQQEDSAVYLCASSLGLGLAYEQYFGPGTRLTVT.